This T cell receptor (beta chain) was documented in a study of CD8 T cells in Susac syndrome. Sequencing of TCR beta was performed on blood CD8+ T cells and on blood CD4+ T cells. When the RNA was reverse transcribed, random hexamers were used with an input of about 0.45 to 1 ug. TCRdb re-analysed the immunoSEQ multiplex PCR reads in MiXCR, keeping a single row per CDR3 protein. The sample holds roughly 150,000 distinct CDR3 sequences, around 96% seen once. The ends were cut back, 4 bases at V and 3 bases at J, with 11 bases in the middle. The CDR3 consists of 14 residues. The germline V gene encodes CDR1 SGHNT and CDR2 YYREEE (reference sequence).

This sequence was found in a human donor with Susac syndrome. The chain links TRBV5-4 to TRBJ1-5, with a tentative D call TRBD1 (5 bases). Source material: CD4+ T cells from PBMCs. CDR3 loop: CASSDDRDNQPQHF. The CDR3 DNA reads TGTGCCAGCAGCGACGACAGAGACAATCAGCCCCAGCATTTT.